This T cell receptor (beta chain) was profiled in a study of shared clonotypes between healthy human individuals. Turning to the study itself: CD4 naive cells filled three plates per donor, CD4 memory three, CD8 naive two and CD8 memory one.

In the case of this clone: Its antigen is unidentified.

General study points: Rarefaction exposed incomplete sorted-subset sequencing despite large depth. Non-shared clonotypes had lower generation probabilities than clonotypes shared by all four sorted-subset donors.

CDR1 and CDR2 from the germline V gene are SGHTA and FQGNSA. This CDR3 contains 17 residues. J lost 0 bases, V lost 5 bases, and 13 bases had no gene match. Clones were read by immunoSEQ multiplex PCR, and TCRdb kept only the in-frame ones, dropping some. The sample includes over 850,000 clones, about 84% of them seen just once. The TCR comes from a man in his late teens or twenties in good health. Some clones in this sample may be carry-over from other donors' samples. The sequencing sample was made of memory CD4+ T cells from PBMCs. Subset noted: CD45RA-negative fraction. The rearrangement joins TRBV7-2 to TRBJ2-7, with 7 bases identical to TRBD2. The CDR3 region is CASSNPRVGGISYEQYF. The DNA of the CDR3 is TGTGCCAGCAGCAACCCCAGGGTCGGGGGGATCTCCTACGAGCAGTACTTC.